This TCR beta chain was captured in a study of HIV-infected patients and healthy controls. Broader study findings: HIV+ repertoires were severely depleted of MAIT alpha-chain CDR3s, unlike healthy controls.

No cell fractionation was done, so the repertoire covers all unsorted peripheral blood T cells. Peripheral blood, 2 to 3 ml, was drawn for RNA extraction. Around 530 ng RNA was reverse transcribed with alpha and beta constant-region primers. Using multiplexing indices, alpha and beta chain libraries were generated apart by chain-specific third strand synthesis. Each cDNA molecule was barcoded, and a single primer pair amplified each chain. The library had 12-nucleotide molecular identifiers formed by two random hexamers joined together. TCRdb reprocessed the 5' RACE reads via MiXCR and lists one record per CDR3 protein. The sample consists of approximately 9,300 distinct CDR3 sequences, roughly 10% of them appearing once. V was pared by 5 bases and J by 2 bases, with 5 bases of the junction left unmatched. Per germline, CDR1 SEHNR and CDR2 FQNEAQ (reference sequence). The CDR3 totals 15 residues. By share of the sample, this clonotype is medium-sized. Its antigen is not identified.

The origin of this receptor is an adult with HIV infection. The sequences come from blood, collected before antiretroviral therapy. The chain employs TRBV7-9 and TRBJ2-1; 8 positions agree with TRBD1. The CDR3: CASSQAGGPYNEQFF. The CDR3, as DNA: TGTGCCAGCAGCCAGGCAGGGGGCCCCTACAATGAGCAGTTCTTC.